These 11 T cell receptor beta chains were all obtained from the same sample, sequenced in a study of technical replicates of blood from a few donors. TCRdb's copy holds only in-frame clones and misses some; the assay was immunoSEQ multiplex PCR. This sample yields 60,000 to 80,000 clones, of which approximately 90% are seen a single time; about 0.4% belongs to the top ten. Specimen: T cells isolated from PBMCs. The receptors originated from a human donor in good health.

V usage is TRBV5-1 and J usage is TRBJ2-6, with D hard to call. Per germline, CDR1 SGHRS and CDR2 YFSETQ. Trimming removed 4 bases from V and 0 bases from J, with 8 bases in between. The CDR3 loop spans 15 amino acids. The DNA for the CDR3 is TGCGCCAGCAGCCCTACCTACTCTGGGGCCAACGTCCTGACTTTC. Amino acid sequence: CASSPTYSGANVLTF. Based on the CDR3 plus reference TRBV5-1 and TRBJ2-6, the full variable domain is KAGVTQTPRYLIKTRGQQVTLSCSPISGHRSVSWYQQTPGQGLQFLFEYFSETQRNKGNFPGRFSGRQFSNSRSEMNVSTLELGDSALYLCASSPTYSGANVLTFGAGSRLTVL.

The V and J genes are TRBV11-3 and TRBJ2-7, with 7 bases identical to TRBD1. CDR1 and CDR2 (germline): SGHNT, YENEEA. The length of the CDR3 is 15 residues. J was trimmed by 1 base and V by 5 bases; bases with no gene match: 8. The CDR3 region is CASSPGQLRSYEQYF. In DNA form, the CDR3 reads TGTGCCAGCAGCCCGGGACAGCTCAGATCCTACGAGCAGTACTTC.

This chain connects TRBV7-9 to TRBJ2-7, with a tentative D call TRBD2 (7 bases). Germline V gene data show CDR1 as SEHNR and CDR2 as FQNEAQ (reference sequence). V lost 4 bases and J lost 2, with 21 bases in between. The CDR3 covers 17 residues. In DNA form, the CDR3 reads TGTGCCAGCAGCTCTGGTAAGGGGGGAGGGACTACCTACGAGCAGTACTTC. Protein sequence: CASSSGKGGGTTYEQYF.

This chain connects TRBV27 to TRBJ2-7, with 12 bases matching TRBD2. CDR3 length equals 15 residues. Germline V lookup: CDR1 MNHEY, CDR2 SMNVEV (reference sequence). J gave up 4 bases and V 5 bases, and 6 bases lay outside the gene matches. CDR3 amino acids: CASSRALAGGYEQYF. The DNA of the CDR3 is TGTGCCAGCAGTAGAGCTCTAGCGGGAGGGTACGAGCAGTACTTC.

This clone was seen more than once but under ten times. The V gene is TRBV28, the J gene TRBJ1-1; D gene ambiguous. Germline-derived CDR1 and CDR2 are MDHEN and SYDVKM. Deletions cut 8 bases from V and 0 bases from J, with 4 bases between. CDR3 length: 11 residues. In DNA, the CDR3 is TGTGCCAGCTCTGTGAACACTGAAGCTTTCTTT. Its translation: CASSVNTEAFF.

The genes are TRBV5-1 and TRBJ2-1, with D possibly TRBD2 on 5 matching bases. V lost 0 bases and J lost 0, with 10 bases in between. The CDR3 is made up of 16 amino acids. Germline CDR1 reads SGHRS; CDR2 reads YFSETQ. CDR3 amino acids: CASSLAGVISYNEQFF. CDR3 nucleotides: TGCGCCAGCAGCTTGGCCGGGGTTATCTCCTACAATGAGCAGTTCTTC.

CDR3 loop: CASSSGQTNEKLFF. The CDR3 DNA is TGCGCCAGCAGTTCGGGACAGACCAATGAAAAACTGTTTTTT. The V gene is TRBV10-2, the J gene TRBJ1-4, with TRBD1 matching over 7 bases. Losses at the gene ends were 5 bases for V and 5 bases for J; bases not matched to a gene: 5. Germline CDR1 reads WSHSY; CDR2 reads SAAADI. This CDR3 contains 14 residues.

The CDR3 is CASSPLLGAYGYTF. For the CDR3, the DNA is TGTGCCAGCAGCCCTCTTTTGGGGGCCTATGGCTACACCTTC. This chain joins TRBV7-2 and TRBJ1-2, with D possibly TRBD1 on 6 matching bases. The CDR3 has 14 residues. CDR1 and CDR2 (germline): SGHTA, FQGNSA. Between the trimmed V and J ends, which lost 5 bases and 4 bases, there was a span of 14 bases.

The chain carries TRBV19 and TRBJ1-1; tentative D call: TRBD1 (5 bases). V was pared by 3 bases and J by 1 base, with 6 bases between. Germline CDR1 and CDR2: LNHDA and SQIVND (reference sequence). This CDR3 is built from 13 residues. The CDR3 reads CASSMQGNTEAFF. The CDR3 coding sequence is TGTGCCAGTAGTATGCAGGGGAACACTGAAGCTTTCTTT.

V and J are TRBV5-1 and TRBJ2-2; tentative D call: TRBD2 (5 bases). The germline V gene encodes CDR1 SGHRS and CDR2 YFSETQ. Trimming cost V 3 bases and J 2 bases, with 8 bases left between them. The CDR3 spans 14 residues. The CDR3 DNA follows: TGCGCCAGCAGCTGGACTCTTAACACCGGGGAGCTGTTTTTT. As protein: CASSWTLNTGELFF.

V usage is TRBV9 and J usage is TRBJ2-1, with D perhaps TRBD2 (5 bases). Germline CDR1 reads SGDLS; CDR2 reads YYNGEE. V gave up 0 bases and J gave up 0 bases, with 7 bases separating them. This CDR3 has 15 residues. The CDR3 nucleotides are TGTGCCAGCAGCGTAGAAGCGGCCTCCTACAATGAGCAGTTCTTC. It translates to CASSVEAASYNEQFF. The complete variable domain, with remaining parts taken from reference TRBV9 and TRBJ2-1, reads DSGVTQTPKHLITATGQRVTLRCSPRSGDLSVYWYQQSLDQGLQFLIQYYNGEERAKGNILERFSAQQFPDLHSELNLSSLELGDSALYFCASSVEAASYNEQFFGPGTRLTVL.